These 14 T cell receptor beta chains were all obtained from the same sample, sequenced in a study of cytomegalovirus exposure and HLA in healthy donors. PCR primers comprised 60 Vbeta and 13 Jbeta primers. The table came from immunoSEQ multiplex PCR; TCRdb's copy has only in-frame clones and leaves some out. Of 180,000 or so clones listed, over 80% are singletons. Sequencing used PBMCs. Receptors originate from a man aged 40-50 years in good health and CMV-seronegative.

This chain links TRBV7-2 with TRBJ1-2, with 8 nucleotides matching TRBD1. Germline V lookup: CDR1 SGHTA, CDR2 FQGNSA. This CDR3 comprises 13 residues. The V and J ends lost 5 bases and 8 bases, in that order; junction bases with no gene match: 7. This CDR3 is CASSVRTGRGYTF. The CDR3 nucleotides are TGTGCCAGCAGCGTCAGGACAGGGCGAGGCTACACCTTC.

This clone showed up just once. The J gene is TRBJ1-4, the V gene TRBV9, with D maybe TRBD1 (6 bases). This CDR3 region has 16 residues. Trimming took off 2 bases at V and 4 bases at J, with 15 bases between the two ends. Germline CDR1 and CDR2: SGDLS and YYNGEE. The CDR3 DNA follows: TGTGCCAGCAGCGTCAACTCAGGGGTCCTTAATGAAAAACTGTTTTTT. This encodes CASSVNSGVLNEKLFF.

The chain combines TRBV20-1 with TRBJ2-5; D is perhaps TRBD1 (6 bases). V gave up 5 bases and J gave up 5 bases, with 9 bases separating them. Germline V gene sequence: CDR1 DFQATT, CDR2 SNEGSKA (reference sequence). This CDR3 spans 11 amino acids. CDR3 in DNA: TGCAGTGCTTATAGGGGGGAGACCCAGTACTTC. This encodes CSAYRGETQYF.

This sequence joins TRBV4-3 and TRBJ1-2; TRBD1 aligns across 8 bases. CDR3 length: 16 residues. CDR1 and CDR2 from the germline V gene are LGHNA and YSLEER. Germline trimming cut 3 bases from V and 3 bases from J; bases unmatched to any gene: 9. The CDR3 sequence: CASSQMYPGQDYGYTF. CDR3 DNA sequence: TGCGCCAGCAGCCAGATGTACCCGGGACAGGACTATGGCTACACCTTC.

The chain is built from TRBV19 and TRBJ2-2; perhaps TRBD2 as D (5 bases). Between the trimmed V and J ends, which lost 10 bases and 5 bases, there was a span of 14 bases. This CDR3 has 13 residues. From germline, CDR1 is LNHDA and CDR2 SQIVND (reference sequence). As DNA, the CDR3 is TGTGCCACCAAAGGCCCGGGGACCGGGGAGCTGTTTTTT. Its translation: CATKGPGTGELFF.

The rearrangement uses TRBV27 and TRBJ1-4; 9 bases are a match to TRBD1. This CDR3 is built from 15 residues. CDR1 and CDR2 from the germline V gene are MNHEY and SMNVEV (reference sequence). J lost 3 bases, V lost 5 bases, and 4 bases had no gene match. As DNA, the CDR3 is TGTGCCAGCAGTACCCGGACAGGGGCTAATGAAAAACTGTTTTTT. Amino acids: CASSTRTGANEKLFF.

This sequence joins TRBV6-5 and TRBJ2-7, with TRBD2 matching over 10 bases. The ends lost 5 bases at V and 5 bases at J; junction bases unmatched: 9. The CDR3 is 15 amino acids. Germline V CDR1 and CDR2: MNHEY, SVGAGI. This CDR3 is CASSPSGSGPHEQYF. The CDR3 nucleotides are TGTGCCAGCAGTCCTAGCGGGAGTGGCCCCCACGAGCAGTACTTC.

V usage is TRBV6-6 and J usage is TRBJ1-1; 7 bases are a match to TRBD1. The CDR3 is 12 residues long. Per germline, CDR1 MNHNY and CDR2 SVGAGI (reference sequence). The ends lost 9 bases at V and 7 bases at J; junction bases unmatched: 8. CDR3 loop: CASRTGPHEAFF. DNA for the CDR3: TGTGCCAGTAGGACAGGCCCACATGAAGCTTTCTTT.

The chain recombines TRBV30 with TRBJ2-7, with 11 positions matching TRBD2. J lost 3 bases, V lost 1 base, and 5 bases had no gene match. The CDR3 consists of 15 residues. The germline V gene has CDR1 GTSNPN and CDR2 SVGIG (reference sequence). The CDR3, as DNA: TGTGCCTGGAGTGACGTGGGACTAGCGGTCTACGAGCAGTACTTC. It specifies CAWSDVGLAVYEQYF.

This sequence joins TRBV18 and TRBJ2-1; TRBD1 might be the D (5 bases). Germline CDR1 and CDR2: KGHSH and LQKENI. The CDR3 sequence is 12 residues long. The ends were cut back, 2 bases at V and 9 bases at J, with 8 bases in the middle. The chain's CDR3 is CASSPGAIEQFF. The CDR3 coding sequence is TGTGCCAGCTCACCAGGGGCCATTGAGCAGTTCTTC.

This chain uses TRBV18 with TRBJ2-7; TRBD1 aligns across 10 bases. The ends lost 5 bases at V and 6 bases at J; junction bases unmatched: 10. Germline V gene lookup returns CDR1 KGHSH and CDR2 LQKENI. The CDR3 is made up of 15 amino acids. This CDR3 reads CASSWGRDRGGEQYF. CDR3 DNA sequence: TGTGCCAGCTCATGGGGACGGGACAGGGGAGGCGAGCAGTACTTC. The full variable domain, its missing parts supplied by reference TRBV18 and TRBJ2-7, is NAGVMQNPRHLVRRRGQEARLRCSPMKGHSHVYWYRQLPEEGLKFMVYLQKENIIDESGMPKERFSAEFPKEGPSILRIQQVVRGDSAAYFCASSWGRDRGGEQYFGPGTRLTVT.

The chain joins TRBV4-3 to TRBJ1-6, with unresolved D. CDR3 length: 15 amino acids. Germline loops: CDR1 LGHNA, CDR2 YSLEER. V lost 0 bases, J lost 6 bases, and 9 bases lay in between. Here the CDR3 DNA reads TGCGCCAGCAGCCAAGATCCGCAGTCTAATTCACCCCTCCACTTT. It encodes CASSQDPQSNSPLHF.

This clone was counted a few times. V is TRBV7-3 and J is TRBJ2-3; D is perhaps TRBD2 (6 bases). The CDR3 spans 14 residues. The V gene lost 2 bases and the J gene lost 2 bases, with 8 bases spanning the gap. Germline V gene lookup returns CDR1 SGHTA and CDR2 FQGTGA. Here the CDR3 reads CASSLAGHTDTQYF. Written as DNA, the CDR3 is TGTGCCAGCAGCTTAGCGGGGCACACAGATACGCAGTATTTT.

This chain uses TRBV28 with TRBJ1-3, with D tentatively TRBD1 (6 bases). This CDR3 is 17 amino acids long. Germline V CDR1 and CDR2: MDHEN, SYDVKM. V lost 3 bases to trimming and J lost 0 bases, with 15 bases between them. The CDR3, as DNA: TGTGCCAGCAGTTTTCTCCAGGGGTCCATCTCTGGAAACACCATATATTTT. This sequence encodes CASSFLQGSISGNTIYF.